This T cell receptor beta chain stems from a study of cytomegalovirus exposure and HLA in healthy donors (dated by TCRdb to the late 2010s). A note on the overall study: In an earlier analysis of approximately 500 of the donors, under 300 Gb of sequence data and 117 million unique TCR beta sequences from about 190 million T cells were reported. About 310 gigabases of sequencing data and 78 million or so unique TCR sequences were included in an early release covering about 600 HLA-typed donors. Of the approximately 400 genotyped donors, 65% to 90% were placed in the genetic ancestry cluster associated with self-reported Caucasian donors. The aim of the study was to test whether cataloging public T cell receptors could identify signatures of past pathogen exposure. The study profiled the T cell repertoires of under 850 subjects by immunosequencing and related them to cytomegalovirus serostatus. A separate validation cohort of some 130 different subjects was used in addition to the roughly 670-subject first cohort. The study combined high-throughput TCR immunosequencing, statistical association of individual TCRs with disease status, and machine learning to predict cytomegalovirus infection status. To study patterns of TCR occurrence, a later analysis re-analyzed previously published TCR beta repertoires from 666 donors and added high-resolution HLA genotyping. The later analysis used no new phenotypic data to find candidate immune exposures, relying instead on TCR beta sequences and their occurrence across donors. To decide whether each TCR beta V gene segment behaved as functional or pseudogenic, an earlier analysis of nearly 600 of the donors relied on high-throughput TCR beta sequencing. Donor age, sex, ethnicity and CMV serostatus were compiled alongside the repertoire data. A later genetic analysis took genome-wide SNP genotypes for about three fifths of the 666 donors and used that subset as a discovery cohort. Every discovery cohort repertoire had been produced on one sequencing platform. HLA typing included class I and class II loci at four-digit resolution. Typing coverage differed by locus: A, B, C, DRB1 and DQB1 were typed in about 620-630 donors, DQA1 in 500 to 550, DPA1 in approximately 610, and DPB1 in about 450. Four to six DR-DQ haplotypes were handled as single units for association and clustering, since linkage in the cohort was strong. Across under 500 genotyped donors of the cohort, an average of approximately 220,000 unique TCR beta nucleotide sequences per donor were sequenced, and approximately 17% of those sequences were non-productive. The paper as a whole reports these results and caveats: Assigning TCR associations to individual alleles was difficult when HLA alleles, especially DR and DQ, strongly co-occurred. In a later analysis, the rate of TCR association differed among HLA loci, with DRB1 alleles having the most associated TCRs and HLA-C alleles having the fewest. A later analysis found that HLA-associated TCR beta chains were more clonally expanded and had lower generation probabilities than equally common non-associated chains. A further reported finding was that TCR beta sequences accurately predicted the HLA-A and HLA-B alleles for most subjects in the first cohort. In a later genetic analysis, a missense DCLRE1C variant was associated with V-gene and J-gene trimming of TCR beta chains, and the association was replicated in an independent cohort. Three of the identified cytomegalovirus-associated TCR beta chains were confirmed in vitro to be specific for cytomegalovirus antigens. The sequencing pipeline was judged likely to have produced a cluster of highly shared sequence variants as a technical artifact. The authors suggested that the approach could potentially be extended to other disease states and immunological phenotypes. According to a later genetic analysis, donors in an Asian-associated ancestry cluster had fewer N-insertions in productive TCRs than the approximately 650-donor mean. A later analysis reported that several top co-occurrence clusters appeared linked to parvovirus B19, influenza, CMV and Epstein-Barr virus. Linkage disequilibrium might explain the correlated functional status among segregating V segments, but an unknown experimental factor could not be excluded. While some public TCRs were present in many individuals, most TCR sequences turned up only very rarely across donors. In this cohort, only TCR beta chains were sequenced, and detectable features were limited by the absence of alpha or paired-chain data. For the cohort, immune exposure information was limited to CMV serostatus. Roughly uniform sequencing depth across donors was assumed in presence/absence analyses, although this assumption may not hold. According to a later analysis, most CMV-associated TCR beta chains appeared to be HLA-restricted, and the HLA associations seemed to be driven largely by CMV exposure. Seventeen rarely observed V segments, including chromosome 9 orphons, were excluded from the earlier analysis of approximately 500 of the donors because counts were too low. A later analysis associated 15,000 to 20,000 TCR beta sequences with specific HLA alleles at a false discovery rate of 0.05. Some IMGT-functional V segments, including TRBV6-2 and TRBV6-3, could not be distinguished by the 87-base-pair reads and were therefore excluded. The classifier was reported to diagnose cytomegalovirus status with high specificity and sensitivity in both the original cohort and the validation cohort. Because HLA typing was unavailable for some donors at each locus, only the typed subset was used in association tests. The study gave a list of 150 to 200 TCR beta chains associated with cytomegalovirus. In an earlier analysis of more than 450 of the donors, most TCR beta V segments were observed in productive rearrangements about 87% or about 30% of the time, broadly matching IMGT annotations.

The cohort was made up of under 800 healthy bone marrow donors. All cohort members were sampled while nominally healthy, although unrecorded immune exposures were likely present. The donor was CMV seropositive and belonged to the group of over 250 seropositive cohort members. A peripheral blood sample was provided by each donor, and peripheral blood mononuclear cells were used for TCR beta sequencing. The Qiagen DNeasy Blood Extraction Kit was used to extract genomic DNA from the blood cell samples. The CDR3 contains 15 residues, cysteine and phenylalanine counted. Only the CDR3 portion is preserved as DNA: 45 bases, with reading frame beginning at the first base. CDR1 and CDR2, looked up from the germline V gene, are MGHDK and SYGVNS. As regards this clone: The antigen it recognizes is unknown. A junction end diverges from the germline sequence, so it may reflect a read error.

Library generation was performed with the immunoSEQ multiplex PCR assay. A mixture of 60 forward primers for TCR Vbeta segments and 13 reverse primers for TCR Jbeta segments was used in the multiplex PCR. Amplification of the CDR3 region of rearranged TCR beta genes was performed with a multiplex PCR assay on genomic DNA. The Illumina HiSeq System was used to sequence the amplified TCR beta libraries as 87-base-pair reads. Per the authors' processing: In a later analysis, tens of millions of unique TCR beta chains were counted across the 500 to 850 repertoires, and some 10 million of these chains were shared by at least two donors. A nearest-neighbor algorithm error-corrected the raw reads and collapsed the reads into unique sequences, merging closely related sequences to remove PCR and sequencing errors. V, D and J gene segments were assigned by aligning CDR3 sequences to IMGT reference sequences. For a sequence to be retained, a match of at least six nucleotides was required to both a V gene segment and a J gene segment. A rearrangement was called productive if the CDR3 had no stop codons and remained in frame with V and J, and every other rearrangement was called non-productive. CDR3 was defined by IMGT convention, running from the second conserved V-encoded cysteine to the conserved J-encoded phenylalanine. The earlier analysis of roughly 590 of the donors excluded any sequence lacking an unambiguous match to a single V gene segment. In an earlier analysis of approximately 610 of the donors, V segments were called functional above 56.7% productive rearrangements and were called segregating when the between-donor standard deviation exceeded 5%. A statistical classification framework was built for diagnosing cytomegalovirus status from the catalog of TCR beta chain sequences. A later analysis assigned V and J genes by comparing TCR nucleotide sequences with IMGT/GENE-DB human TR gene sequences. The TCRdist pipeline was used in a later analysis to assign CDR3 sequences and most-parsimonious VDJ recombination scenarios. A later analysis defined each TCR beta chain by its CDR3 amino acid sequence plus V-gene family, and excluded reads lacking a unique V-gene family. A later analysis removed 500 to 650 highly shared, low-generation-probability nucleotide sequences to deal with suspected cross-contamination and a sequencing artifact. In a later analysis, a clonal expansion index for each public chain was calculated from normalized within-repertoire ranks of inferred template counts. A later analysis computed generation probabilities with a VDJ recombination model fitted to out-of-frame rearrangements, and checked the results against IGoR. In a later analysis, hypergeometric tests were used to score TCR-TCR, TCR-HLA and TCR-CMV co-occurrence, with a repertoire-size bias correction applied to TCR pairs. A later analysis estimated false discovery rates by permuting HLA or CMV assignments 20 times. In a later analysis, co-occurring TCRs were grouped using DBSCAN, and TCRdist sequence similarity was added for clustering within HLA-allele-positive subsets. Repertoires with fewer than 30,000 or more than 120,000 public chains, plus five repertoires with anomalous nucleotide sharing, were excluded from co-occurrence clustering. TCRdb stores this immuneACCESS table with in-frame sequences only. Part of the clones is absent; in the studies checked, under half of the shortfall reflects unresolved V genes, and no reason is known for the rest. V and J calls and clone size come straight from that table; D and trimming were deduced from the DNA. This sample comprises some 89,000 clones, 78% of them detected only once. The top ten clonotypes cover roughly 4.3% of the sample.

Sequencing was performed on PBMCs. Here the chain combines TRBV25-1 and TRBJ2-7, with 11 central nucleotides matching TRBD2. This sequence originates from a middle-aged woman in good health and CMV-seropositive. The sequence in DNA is TGTGCCAGCAGCGTTAGCGGGAGGGCCTCCAACGAGCAGTACTTC. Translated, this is CASSVSGRASNEQYF.